These T cell receptor beta chains were read from a single sample in a study of blood T cell repertoires in COVID-19. This table comes from immunoSEQ multiplex PCR, and its TCRdb copy is limited to in-frame clones, with some not included. The top ten clones hold roughly 5.3% of a sample with tens of thousands of clones, 80% to 90% of them seen once. The specimen was peripheral blood. The receptors were sampled from a man in his fifties or sixties with active COVID-19. Each CDR3 is given with its conserved first and last residue. The order of the fields is V gene, J gene, CDR3 length, clone size, D gene, CDR3 protein, CDR3 DNA. The D gene is left open where the match is weak. Size tells how often a clone was seen (once, few, many) or the class of an expanded clone, and some rows leave it out.

TRBV28	TRBJ2-7	16	.	TRBD1	CASRRAGQAYTYEQYF	TGTGCCAGCAGACGCGCCGGACAGGCCTATACCTACGAGCAGTACTTC
TRBV28	TRBJ1-5	15	.	.	CASSSNGGVDQPQHF	TGTGCCAGCAGTTCCAACGGGGGGGTCGATCAGCCCCAGCATTTT
TRBV7-2	TRBJ2-7	17	.	.	CASSLDSGRRAKYEQYF	TGTGCCAGCAGCTTAGATTCCGGACGGCGGGCCAAGTACGAGCAGTACTTC
TRBV19	TRBJ2-1	14	.	TRBD1	CASSIGQGADEQFF	TGTGCCAGTAGTATTGGACAGGGGGCCGATGAGCAGTTCTTC
TRBV3-1/TRBV3-2	TRBJ2-6	16	.	.	CASSQVLESGANVLTF	TGTGCCAGCAGCCAAGTCCTGGAGTCTGGGGCCAACGTCCTGACTTTC
TRBV7-9	TRBJ1-1	16	.	.	CASKDGWSHLNTEAFF	TGTGCCAGCAAGGATGGATGGAGCCACCTGAACACTGAAGCTTTCTTT
TRBV14	TRBJ2-3	14	.	.	CASSQVYPTDTQYF	TGTGCCAGCAGCCAAGTCTATCCCACAGATACGCAGTATTTT
TRBV19	TRBJ2-1	16	.	TRBD2	CASSISGLAKYNEQFF	TGTGCCAGTAGTATATCGGGACTAGCTAAATACAATGAGCAGTTCTTC
TRBV5-4	TRBJ2-7	12	few	.	CGMGAVGYEQYF	TGTGGCATGGGGGCCGTGGGATACGAGCAGTACTTC
TRBV4-1	TRBJ1-3	15	.	.	CASSQERVGGNTIYF	TGCGCCAGCAGCCAAGAACGGGTTGGTGGAAACACCATATATTTT
TRBV5-6	TRBJ1-2	16	.	.	CASSFGNPGWNYGYTF	TGTGCCAGCAGCTTTGGTAACCCAGGGTGGAACTATGGCTACACCTTC
TRBV7-2	TRBJ2-7	13	.	.	CASSLAVFDEQYF	TGTGCCAGCAGCTTAGCCGTATTCGACGAGCAGTACTTC
TRBV21-1	TRBJ2-1	17	.	.	CASSKADRGTVCNEQFF	TGTGCCAGCAGCAAAGCAGACAGGGGGACGGTTTGCAATGAGCAGTTCTTC
TRBV21-1	TRBJ2-7	15	.	.	CASSRTGLASDEQYF	TGTGCCAGCAGCAGAACGGGACTAGCGTCAGACGAGCAGTACTTC
TRBV4-1	TRBJ2-7	19	.	.	CASSRSIGLFTGESYEQYF	TGCGCCAGCAGCCGGTCAATCGGACTCTTTACGGGAGAGTCCTACGAGCAGTACTTC
TRBV11-2	TRBJ2-2	16	.	.	CASSPPGVTNTGELFF	TGTGCCAGCAGCCCCCCAGGGGTCACGAACACCGGGGAGCTGTTTTTT
TRBV27	TRBJ2-7	15	.	TRBD2	CASSGPREGPYEQYF	TGTGCCAGCAGCGGCCCGCGGGAGGGCCCCTACGAGCAGTACTTC
TRBV2	TRBJ2-3	12	.	.	CASSEEPDTQYF	TGTGCCAGCAGTGAGGAGCCAGATACGCAGTATTTT
TRBV5-1	TRBJ2-1	14	few	.	CASSLGTIADEQFF	TGCGCCAGCAGCTTGGGTACCATAGCGGATGAACAGTTCTTC